A single T cell receptor (beta chain) is shown here with its context. TCRdb keeps only in-frame clones here, not all; method: immunoSEQ multiplex PCR. Among about 1 million clones listed, about three quarters were seen once. This specimen comes from a study of shared clonotypes between healthy human individuals. Study at large: The study enrolled a couple of women and three men aged 18 to 49. A donor's plate count was three for CD4 naive and three for CD4 memory; CD8 naive had two and CD8 memory one.

Participating donors were healthy, HIV-negative adults free of recent acute infections or vaccinations. Every one of the donors was a Caucasian adult that lived in Nashville, Tennessee. Material for sequencing was memory CD4+ T cells sorted from blood. Sample subset: CD45RA-negative fraction. The sequence was collected from a man between 18 and 35 years old in good health.

The CDR3 loop reads CASSPTGLEETQYF. Written as DNA, the CDR3 is TGTGCCAGCAGCCCCACGGGACTAGAAGAGACCCAGTACTTC. The genes are TRBV7-3 and TRBJ2-5; 8 bases agree with TRBD2. Looked up from germline, CDR1 is SGHTA and CDR2 is FQGTGA. CDR3 length: 14 amino acids. Trimming cost V 5 bases and J 3 bases; bases outside gene matches: 5.